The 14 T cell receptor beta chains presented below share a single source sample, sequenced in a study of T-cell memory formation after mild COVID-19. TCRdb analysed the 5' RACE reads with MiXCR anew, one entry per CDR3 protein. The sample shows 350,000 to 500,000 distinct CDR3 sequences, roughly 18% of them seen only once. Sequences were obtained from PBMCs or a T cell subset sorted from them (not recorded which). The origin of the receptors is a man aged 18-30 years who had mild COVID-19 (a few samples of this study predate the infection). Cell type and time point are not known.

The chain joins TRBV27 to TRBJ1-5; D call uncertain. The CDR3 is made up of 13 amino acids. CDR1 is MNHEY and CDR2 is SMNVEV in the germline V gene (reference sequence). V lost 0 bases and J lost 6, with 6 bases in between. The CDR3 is CASSLSILQPQHF. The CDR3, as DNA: TGTGCCAGCAGTTTATCGATCCTTCAGCCCCAGCATTTT.

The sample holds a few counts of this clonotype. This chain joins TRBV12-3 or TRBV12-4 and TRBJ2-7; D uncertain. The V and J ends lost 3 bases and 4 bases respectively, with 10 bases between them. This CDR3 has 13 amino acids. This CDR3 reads CASSFRMGYEQYF. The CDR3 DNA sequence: TGTGCCAGCAGTTTTCGGATGGGATACGAGCAGTACTTC.

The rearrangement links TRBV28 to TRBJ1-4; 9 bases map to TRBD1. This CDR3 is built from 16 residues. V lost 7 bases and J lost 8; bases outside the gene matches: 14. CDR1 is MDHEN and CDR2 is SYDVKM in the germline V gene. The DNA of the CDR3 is TGTGCCAGCATTTCCGCGGGGAACAGGGGGCGGGAAAAACTGTTTTTT. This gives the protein CASISAGNRGREKLFF. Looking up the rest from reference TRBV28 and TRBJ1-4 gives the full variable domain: DVKVTQSSRYLVKRTGEKVFLECVQDMDHENMFWYRQDPGLGLRLIYFSYDVKMKEKGDIPEGYSVSREKKERFSLILESASTNQTSMYLCASISAGNRGREKLFFGSGTQLSVL.

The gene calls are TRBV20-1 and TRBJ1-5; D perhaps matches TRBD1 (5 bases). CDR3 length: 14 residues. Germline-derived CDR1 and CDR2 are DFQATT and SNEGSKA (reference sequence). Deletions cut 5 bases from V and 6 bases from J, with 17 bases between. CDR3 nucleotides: TGCAGTGCTTCGCCGGGCAGGGCCGCTCAGCCCCAGCATTTT. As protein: CSASPGRAAQPQHF.

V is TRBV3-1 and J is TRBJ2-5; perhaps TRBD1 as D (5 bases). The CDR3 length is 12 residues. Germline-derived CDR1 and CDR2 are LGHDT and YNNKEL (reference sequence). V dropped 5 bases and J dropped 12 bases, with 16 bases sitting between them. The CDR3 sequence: CASSFLGLGEYF. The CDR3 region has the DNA TGTGCCAGCAGCTTTCTTGGATTAGGGGAGTACTTC.

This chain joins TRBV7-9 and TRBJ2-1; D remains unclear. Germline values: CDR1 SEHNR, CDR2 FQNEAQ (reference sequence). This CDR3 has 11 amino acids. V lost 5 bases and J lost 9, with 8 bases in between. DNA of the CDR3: TGTGCCAGCAGCGGTCTCGGTGAGCAGTTCTTC. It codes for CASSGLGEQFF.

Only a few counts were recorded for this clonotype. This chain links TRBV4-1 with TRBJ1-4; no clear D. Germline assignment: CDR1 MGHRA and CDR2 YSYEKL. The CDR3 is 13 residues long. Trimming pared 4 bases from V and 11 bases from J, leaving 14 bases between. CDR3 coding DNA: TGCGCCAGCAGCCCGGACCTCCCCCCCAAACTGTTTTTT. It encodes CASSPDLPPKLFF.

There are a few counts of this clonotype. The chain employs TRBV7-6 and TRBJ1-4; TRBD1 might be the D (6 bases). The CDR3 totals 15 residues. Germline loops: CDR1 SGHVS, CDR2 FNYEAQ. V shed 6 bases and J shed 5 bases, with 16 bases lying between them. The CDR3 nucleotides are TGTGCCAGCAGACCCCAAAGGGGGGGGAATGAAAAACTGTTTTTT. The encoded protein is CASRPQRGGNEKLFF.

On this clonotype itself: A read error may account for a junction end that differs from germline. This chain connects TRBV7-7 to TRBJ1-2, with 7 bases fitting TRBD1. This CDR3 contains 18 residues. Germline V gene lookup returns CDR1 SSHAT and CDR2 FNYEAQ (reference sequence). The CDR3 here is CASSLYPSVGQPNYGYTF. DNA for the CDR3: TGTGCTAGCAGCTTATATCCCTCGGTGGGACAGCCCAACTATGGCTACACCTTC.

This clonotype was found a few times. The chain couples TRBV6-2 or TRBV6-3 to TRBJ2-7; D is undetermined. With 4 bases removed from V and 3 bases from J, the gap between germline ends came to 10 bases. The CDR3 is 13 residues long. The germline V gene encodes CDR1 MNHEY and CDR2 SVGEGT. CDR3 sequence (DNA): TGTGCCAGCAGTTTGGCCGCCAACTACGAGCAGTACTTC. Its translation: CASSLAANYEQYF.

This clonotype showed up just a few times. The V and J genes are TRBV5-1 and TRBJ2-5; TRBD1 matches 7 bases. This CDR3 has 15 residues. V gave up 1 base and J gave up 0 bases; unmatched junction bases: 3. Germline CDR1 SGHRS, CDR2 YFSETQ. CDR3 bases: TGCGCCAGCAGCTTGAAGGGGGCGTACCAAGAGACCCAGTACTTC. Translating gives CASSLKGAYQETQYF.

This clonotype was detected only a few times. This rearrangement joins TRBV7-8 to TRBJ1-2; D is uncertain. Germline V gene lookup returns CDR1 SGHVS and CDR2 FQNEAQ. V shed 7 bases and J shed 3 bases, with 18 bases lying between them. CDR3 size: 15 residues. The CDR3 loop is CASTLRRFVDYGYTF. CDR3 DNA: TGTGCCAGCACCCTCAGGCGGTTTGTCGACTATGGCTACACCTTC.

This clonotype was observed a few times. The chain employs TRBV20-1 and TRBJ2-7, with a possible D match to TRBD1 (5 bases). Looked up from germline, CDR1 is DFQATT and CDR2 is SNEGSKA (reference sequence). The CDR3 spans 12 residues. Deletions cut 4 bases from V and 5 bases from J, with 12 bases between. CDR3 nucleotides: TGCAGTGCTATAGGTGACAGCAACGAGCAGTACGTC. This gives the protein CSAIGDSNEQYV.

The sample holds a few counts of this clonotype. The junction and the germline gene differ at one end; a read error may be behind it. The CDR3 protein is CASSFGGPTTGELFF. CDR3 coding DNA: TGTGCTAGCAGCTTTGGGGGGCCTACCACCGGGGAGCTGTTTTTT. The chain has TRBV7-7 and TRBJ2-2; D possibly uses TRBD1 or TRBD2 (6 bases each). CDR3 length: 15 amino acids. CDR1 SSHAT and CDR2 FNYEAQ come from the germline V gene (reference sequence).